Listed below are T cell receptor beta chains from one sample, sequenced in a study of cytomegalovirus exposure and HLA in healthy donors. The table came from immunoSEQ multiplex PCR; TCRdb's copy has only in-frame clones and leaves some out. The sample holds approximately 190,000 clones, about four fifths seen once. The sequenced material came from PBMCs. Source of these receptors: a middle-aged man in good health and CMV-seropositive. Each CDR3 is given with its conserved first and last residue. A D gene is named only where the DNA matches it firmly. Clone sizes are given selectively: once, few, many, or a class where the clone is expanded.

D	V	size	J	CDR3	DNA
TRBD1	TRBV4-1	few	TRBJ1-1	CASSQEGTGPRGTEAFF	TGCGCCAGCAGCCAAGAGGGGACAGGCCCTAGGGGCACTGAAGCTTTCTTT
.	TRBV5-1	.	TRBJ2-1	CASRDSPYNEQFF	TGCGCCAGCAGGGACAGCCCCTACAATGAGCAGTTCTTC
.	TRBV27	.	TRBJ2-1	CASSLSPGHNEQFF	TGTGCCAGCAGTCTTTCCCCTGGGCACAATGAGCAGTTCTTC
TRBD2	TRBV4-1	.	TRBJ2-3	CASSQSGRWADTQYF	TGCGCCAGCAGCCAGAGCGGGAGGTGGGCAGATACGCAGTATTTT
.	TRBV4-2	.	TRBJ2-5	CASSVSETQYF	TGTGCCAGCAGCGTTAGTGAGACCCAGTACTTC
TRBD1	TRBV4-2	.	TRBJ2-2	CASSQEPGQGSPGELFF	TGTGCCAGCAGCCAAGAACCGGGACAGGGGAGTCCCGGGGAGCTGTTTTTT
TRBD2	TRBV11-2	.	TRBJ2-3	CASSLGSGGTDTQYF	TGTGCCAGCAGCTTAGGGAGCGGGGGGACAGATACGCAGTATTTT
.	TRBV6-6	.	TRBJ1-6	CASSYPGRESALHF	TGTGCCAGCAGTTACCCGGGCCGGGAATCGGCCCTCCACTTT
.	TRBV6-1	.	TRBJ2-5	CASSGPGGEETQYF	TGTGCCAGCAGTGGCCCCGGAGGTGAAGAGACCCAGTACTTC
.	TRBV7-8	.	TRBJ2-6	CASSLGHRSGANVLTF	TGTGCCAGCAGCTTAGGGCACCGCTCTGGGGCCAACGTCCTGACTTTC
TRBD1	TRBV7-8	once	TRBJ1-2	CASSRGQPPINYGYTF	TGTGCCAGCAGCCGGGGACAGCCACCTATTAACTATGGCTACACCTTC
.	TRBV6-1	.	TRBJ2-1	CAISTGSYNEQFF	TGTGCCATCAGCACCGGCTCCTACAATGAGCAGTTCTTC
.	TRBV28	.	TRBJ1-1	CASSPAGVNTEAFF	TGTGCCAGCAGCCCCGCGGGGGTGAACACTGAAGCTTTCTTT
.	TRBV5-6	.	TRBJ2-3	CASSPTGWGTDTQYF	TGTGCCAGCAGCCCTACAGGGTGGGGGACAGATACGCAGTATTTT
.	TRBV19	.	TRBJ2-7	CASSITPQGMGEQYF	TGTGCCAGTAGTATCACCCCTCAGGGAATGGGTGAGCAGTACTTC
TRBD1	TRBV7-9	.	TRBJ1-1	CASSLQGANTEAFF	TGTGCCAGCAGCTTGCAGGGGGCGAACACTGAAGCTTTCTTT
.	TRBV2	.	TRBJ2-1	CASSEAGGSYNEQFF	TGTGCCAGCAGTGAAGCCGGAGGCTCCTACAATGAGCAGTTCTTC
.	TRBV9	.	TRBJ2-2	CASSAQGNTGELFF	TGTGCCAGCAGCGCCCAGGGGAACACCGGGGAGCTGTTTTTT
.	TRBV5-1	.	TRBJ2-5	CASSLGGQGRETQYF	TGCGCCAGCAGCTTGGGGGGGCAGGGTCGGGAGACCCAGTACTTC
.	TRBV11-3	.	TRBJ1-1	CASRPYRGETEAFF	TGTGCCAGCAGACCCTATCGTGGGGAGACTGAAGCTTTCTTT
TRBD1	TRBV6-6	.	TRBJ2-7	CASSYSLTGGTYEQYF	TGTGCCAGCAGTTACTCCCTGACAGGGGGCACCTACGAGCAGTACTTC
TRBD1	TRBV18	.	TRBJ2-3	CASSLGQGRDTQYF	TGTGCCAGCTCCCTAGGACAGGGCAGGGATACGCAGTATTTT
.	TRBV6-6	.	TRBJ2-4	CASSYRGQNIQYF	TGTGCCAGCAGTTACAGGGGTCAAAACATTCAGTACTTC
TRBD1	TRBV30	once	TRBJ2-7	CAWSVGTGGYEQYF	TGTGCCTGGAGTGTAGGGACAGGGGGTTACGAGCAGTACTTC
.	TRBV7-2	.	TRBJ1-2	CASSLMAGVNYGYTF	TGTGCCAGCAGCTTAATGGCAGGGGTTAACTATGGCTACACCTTC
.	TRBV7-2	.	TRBJ2-2	CASSARLAGELFF	TGTGCCAGCAGCGCCAGACTAGCCGGGGAGCTGTTTTTT
.	TRBV2	once	TRBJ1-4	CASNRGQGGEKLFF	TGTGCCAGCAATAGAGGCCAGGGAGGGGAAAAACTGTTTTTT
.	TRBV5-4	few	TRBJ1-3	CASSWGQGQDGNTIYF	TGTGCCAGCAGCTGGGGCCAGGGGCAGGACGGAAACACCATATATTTT
TRBD2	TRBV27	.	TRBJ2-7	CASSPVGGVSSYEQYF	TGTGCCAGCAGCCCCGTGGGGGGGGTGAGCTCCTACGAGCAGTACTTC
.	TRBV28	.	TRBJ2-5	CASSAAPGAGSGTQYF	TGTGCCAGCAGTGCGGCGCCCGGTGCAGGCAGCGGGACCCAGTACTTC
.	TRBV2	.	TRBJ1-6	CASRGDLANSPLHF	TGTGCCAGCAGAGGGGACTTGGCCAATTCACCCCTCCACTTT
TRBD1	TRBV27	.	TRBJ1-6	CASSEGDRENSPLHF	TGTGCCAGCAGTGAGGGGGACAGGGAAAATTCACCCCTCCACTTT
TRBD2	TRBV10-2	.	TRBJ2-5	CASSEGLAGGPWETQYF	TGCGCCAGCAGTGAGGGACTAGCGGGGGGGCCTTGGGAGACCCAGTACTTC
.	TRBV5-1	.	TRBJ1-1	CASSYGGVGTEAFF	TGCGCCAGCAGCTACGGAGGGGTAGGCACTGAAGCTTTCTTT
.	TRBV29-1	.	TRBJ2-1	CSVEESPAYNEQFF	TGCAGCGTTGAAGAGAGCCCGGCCTACAATGAGCAGTTCTTC
.	TRBV7-3	.	TRBJ1-2	CASSLDGRVGIGGYTF	TGTGCCAGCAGCTTAGATGGGAGGGTGGGGATCGGCGGCTACACCTTC
.	TRBV5-1	few	TRBJ2-3	CASSLGQGGDTQYF	TGCGCCAGCAGCTTGGGGCAGGGAGGAGATACGCAGTATTTT
.	TRBV6-1	.	TRBJ1-6	CASGGPGTLSPLHF	TGTGCCAGCGGAGGGCCCGGAACCTTATCACCCCTCCACTTT
.	TRBV2	.	TRBJ2-7	CASSEGRYF	TGTGCCAGCAGTGAAGGGAGGTACTTC
TRBD1	TRBV11-2	.	TRBJ2-4	CASSRPGTGANIQYF	TGTGCCAGCAGCCGTCCCGGGACAGGAGCAAACATTCAGTACTTC
TRBD2	TRBV13	.	TRBJ2-3	CASSRWTSGKGTDTQYF	TGTGCCAGCAGCAGATGGACTAGCGGGAAGGGCACAGATACGCAGTATTTT